Listed here is a single TCR beta chain. CDR3 length: 18 amino acids. In germline, CDR1 is MNHEY, CDR2 SMNVEV (reference sequence). V lost 2 bases and J lost 6, with 25 bases in between. The record originates from a study of T cell responses to AZD1222 COVID-19 vaccine. Assay used: immunoSEQ multiplex PCR; TCRdb lists only in-frame clones, some missing. The sample has about 120,000 clones; around 85% are singletons. The chain has TRBV27 and TRBJ1-2; a weak D match, TRBD1 (6 bases). The source of this sequence is an adult in good health. Specimen: peripheral blood, collected on day 0 of AZD1222 vaccination. The CDR3: CASSLVFYDGGQWNGYTF. The DNA of the CDR3 is TGTGCCAGCAGTTTAGTCTTCTACGACGGGGGGCAGTGGAATGGCTACACCTTC.